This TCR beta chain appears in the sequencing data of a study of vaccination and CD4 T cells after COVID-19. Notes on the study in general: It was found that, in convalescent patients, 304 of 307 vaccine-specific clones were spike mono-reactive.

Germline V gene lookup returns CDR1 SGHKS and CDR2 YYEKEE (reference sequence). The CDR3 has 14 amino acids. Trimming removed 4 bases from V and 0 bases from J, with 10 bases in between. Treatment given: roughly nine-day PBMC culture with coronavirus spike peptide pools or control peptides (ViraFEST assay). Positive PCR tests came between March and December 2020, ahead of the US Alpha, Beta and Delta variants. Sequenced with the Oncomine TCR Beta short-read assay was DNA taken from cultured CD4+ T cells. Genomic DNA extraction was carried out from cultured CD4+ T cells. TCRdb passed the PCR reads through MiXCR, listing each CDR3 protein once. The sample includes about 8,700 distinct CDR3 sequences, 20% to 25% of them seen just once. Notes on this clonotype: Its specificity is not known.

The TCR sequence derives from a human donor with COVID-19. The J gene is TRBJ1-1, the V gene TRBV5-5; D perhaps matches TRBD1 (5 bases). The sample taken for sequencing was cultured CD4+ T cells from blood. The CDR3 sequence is CASSAGNMNTEAFF. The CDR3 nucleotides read TGTGCCAGCAGCGCAGGGAACATGAACACTGAAGCTTTCTTT.